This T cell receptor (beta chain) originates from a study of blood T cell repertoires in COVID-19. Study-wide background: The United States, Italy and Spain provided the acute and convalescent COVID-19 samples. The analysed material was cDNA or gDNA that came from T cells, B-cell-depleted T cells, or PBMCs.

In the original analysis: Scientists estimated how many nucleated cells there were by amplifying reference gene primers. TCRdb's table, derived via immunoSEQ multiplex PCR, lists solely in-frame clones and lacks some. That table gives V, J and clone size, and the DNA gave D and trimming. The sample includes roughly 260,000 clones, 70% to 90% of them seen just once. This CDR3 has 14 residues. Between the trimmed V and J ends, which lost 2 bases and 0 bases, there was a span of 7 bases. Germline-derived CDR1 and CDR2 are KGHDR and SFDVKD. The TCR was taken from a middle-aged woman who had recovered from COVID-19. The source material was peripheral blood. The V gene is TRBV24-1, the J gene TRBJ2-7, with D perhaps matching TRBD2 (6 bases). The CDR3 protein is CATSDSGDSYEQYF. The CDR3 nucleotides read TGTGCCACCAGTGATTCGGGGGACTCCTACGAGCAGTACTTC.